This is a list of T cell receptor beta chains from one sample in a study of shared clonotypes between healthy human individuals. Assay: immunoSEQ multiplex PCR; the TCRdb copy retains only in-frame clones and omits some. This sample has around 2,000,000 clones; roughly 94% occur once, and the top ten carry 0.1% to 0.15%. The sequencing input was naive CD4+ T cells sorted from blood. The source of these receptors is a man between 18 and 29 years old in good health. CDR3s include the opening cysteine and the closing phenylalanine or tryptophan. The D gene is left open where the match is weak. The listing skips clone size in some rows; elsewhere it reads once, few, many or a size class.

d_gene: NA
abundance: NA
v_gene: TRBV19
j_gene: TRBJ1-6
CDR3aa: CASSTAGKSSYNSPLHF
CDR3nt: TGTGCCAGTAGTACCGCCGGGAAAAGCTCCTATAATTCACCCCTCCACTTT

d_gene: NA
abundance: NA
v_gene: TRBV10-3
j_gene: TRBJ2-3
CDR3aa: CATHGQSTDTQYF
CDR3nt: TGTGCCACCCATGGACAGAGCACAGATACGCAGTATTTT

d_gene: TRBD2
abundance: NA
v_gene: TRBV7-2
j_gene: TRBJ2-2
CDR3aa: CASSLALAGTGELFF
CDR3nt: TGTGCCAGCAGCTTAGCTCTAGCGGGGACCGGGGAGCTGTTTTTT

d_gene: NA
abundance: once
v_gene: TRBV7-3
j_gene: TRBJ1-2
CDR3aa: CASSLDERNGYTF
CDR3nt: TGTGCCAGCAGCTTAGATGAGAGAAATGGCTACACCTTC

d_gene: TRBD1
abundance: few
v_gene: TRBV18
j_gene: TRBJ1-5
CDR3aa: CASSPTGGVQPQHF
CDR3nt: TGTGCCAGCTCACCTACAGGGGGCGTACAGCCCCAGCATTTT

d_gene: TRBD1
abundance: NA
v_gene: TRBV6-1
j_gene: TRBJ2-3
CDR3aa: CASSAGQGETDTQYF
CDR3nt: TGTGCCAGCAGCGCAGGACAGGGAGAGACAGATACGCAGTATTTT

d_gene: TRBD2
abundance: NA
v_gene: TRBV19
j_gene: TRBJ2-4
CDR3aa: CASSSYIAGGGNIQYF
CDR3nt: TGTGCCAGTAGTTCATATATAGCGGGGGGCGGCAACATTCAGTACTTC

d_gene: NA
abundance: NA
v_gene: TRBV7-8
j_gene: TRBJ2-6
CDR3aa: CASSSTRRFGANVLTF
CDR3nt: TGTGCCAGCAGCAGCACTAGGCGGTTTGGGGCCAACGTCCTGACTTTC

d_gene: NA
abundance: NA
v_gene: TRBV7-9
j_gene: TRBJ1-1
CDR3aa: CASSSGTSGNTEAFF
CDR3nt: TGTGCCAGCAGCTCCGGGACATCAGGGAACACTGAAGCTTTCTTT

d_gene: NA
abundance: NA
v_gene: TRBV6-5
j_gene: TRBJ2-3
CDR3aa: CASSYVDRRSDTQYF
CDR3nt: TGTGCCAGCAGCTACGTTGACAGACGCTCAGATACGCAGTATTTT

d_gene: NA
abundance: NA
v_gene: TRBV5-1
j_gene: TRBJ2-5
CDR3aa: CASSPGSRGSGRETQYF
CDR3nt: TGCGCCAGCAGCCCTGGGAGTCGGGGGTCGGGTCGGGAGACCCAGTACTTC

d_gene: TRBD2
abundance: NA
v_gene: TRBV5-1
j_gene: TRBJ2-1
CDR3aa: CASSLTAGAQVNEQFF
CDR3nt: TGCGCCAGCAGCTTGACAGCGGGAGCTCAGGTGAATGAGCAGTTCTTC

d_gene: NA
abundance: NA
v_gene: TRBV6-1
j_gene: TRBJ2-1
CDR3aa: CASSEERVSYNEQFF
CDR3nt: TGTGCCAGCAGTGAAGAACGGGTCTCCTACAATGAGCAGTTCTTC

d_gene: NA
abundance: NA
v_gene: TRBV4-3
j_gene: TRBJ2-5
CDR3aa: CASSQDIGRQETQYF
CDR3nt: TGCGCCAGCAGCCAAGATATCGGCCGTCAAGAGACCCAGTACTTC

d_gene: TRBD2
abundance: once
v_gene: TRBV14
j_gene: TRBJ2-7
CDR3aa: CASSQPGTSTYYEQYF
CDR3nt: TGTGCCAGCAGCCAACCCGGGACTAGCACCTACTACGAGCAGTACTTC

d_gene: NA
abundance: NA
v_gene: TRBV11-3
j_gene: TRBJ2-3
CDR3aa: CASSSGLRTDTQYF
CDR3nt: TGTGCCAGCAGCTCAGGACTACGCACAGATACGCAGTATTTT

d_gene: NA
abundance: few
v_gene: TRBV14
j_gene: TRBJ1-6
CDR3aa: CASSQQKNSPLHF
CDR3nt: TGTGCCAGCAGCCAACAGAAGAATTCACCCCTCCACTTT

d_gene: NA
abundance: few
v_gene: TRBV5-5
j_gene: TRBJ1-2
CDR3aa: CASSRREDYGYTF
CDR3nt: TGTGCCAGCAGCCGAAGGGAGGACTATGGCTACACCTTC

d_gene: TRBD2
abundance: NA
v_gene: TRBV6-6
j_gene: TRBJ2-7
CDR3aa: CASRPRTSSYEQYF
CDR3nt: TGTGCCAGCAGACCACGGACTAGCTCCTACGAGCAGTACTTC

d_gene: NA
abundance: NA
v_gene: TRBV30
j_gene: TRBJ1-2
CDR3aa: CAWRLTGYGYTF
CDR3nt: TGTGCCTGGAGACTCACAGGCTATGGCTACACCTTC

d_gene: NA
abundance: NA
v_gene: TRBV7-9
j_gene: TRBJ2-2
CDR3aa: CASSLEWTGELFF
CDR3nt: TGTGCCAGCAGCTTAGAGTGGACCGGGGAGCTGTTTTTT

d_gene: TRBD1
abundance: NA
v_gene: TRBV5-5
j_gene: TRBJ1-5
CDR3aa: CASSSQGQQPQHF
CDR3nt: TGTGCCAGCAGCTCACAGGGACAGCAGCCCCAGCATTTT

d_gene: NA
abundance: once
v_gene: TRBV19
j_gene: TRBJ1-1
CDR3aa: CASLDGPKSSTEAFF
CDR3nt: TGTGCCAGCCTTGACGGCCCGAAGTCTAGCACTGAAGCTTTCTTT

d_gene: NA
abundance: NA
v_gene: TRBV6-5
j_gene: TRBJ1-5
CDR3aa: CASSYGRGLGPQHF
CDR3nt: TGTGCCAGCAGTTACGGTCGGGGGCTTGGACCCCAGCATTTT

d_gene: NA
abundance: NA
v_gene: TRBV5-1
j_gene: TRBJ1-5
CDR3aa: CASSQSGGVNQPQHF
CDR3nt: TGCGCCAGCAGCCAATCTGGGGGGGTCAATCAGCCCCAGCATTTT

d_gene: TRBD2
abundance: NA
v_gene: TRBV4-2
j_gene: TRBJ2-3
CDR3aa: CASSQSSGTSGGSRADTQYF
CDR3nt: TGTGCCAGCAGCCAATCTTCCGGGACTAGCGGGGGTTCGAGGGCAGATACGCAGTATTTT

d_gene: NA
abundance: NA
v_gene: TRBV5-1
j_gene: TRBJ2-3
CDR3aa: CASSLVAGEVSDTQYF
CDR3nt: TGCGCCAGCAGCTTGGTCGCAGGGGAAGTGTCAGATACGCAGTATTTT

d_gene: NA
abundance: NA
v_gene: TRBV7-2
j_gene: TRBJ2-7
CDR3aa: CASSQKGPWSYEQYF
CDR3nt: TGTGCCAGCAGCCAGAAGGGACCCTGGTCCTACGAGCAGTACTTC

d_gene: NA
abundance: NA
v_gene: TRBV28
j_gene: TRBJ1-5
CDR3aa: CASSLFGWGEGNQPQHF
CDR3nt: TGTGCCAGCAGTTTATTTGGTTGGGGGGAAGGCAATCAGCCCCAGCATTTT

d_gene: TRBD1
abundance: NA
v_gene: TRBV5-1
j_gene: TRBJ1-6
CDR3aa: CASSFWDRAINNSPLHF
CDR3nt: TGCGCCAGCAGCTTCTGGGACAGGGCCATCAATAATTCACCCCTCCACTTT

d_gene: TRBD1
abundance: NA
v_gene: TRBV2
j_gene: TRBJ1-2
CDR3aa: CASRGNRGPVYGYTF
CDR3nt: TGTGCCAGCAGAGGAAACAGGGGGCCTGTCTATGGCTACACCTTC

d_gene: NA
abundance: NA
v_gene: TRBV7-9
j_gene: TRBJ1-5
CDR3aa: CASSLAEAGKASQNQPQHF
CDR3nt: TGTGCCAGCAGCTTAGCAGAGGCAGGGAAGGCATCGCAAAATCAGCCCCAGCATTTT

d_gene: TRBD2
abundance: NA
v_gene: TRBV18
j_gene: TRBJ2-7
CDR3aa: CASSPSGGAYEQYF
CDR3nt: TGTGCCAGCTCACCTAGCGGGGGGGCCTACGAGCAGTACTTC

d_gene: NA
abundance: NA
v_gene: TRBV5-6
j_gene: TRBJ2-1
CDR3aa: CASSYRMTSYNEQFF
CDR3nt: TGTGCCAGCAGCTACCGAATGACCTCCTACAATGAGCAGTTCTTC

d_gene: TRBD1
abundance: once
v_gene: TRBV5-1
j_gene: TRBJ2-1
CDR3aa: CASSGQGVTHNEQFF
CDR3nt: TGCGCCAGCAGCGGACAGGGGGTGACACACAATGAGCAGTTCTTC

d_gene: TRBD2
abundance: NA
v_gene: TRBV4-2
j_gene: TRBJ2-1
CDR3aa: CASSRSAGEVDNEQFF
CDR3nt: TGTGCCAGCAGCCGATCGGCGGGGGAGGTCGACAATGAGCAGTTCTTC

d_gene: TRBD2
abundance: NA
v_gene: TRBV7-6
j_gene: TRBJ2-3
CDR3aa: CASSPTSGGAGTDTQYF
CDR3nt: TGTGCCAGCAGCCCCACTAGCGGGGGGGCGGGGACAGATACGCAGTATTTT

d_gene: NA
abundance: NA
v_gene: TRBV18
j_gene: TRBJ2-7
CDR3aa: CASSRVEGYEQYF
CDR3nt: TGTGCCAGCTCACGGGTAGAGGGCTACGAGCAGTACTTC

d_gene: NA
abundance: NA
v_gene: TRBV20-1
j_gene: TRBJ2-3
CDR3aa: CSASAGDTQYF
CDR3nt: TGCAGTGCTAGTGCCGGAGATACGCAGTATTTT

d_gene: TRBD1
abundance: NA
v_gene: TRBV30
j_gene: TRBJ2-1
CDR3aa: CAWSRDRYNEQFF
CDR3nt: TGTGCCTGGAGCCGGGACAGATACAATGAGCAGTTCTTC